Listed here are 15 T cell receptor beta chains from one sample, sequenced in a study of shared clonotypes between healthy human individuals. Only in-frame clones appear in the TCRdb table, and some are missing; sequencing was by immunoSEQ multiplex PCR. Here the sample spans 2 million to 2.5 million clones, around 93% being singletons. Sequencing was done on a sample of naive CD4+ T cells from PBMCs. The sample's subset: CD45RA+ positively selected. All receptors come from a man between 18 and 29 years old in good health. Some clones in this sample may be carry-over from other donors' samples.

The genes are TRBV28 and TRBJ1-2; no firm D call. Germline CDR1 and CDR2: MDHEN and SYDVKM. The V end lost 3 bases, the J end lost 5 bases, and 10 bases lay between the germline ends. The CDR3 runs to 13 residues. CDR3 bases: TGTGCCAGCAGTTTTGCGGGCCCTTATGGCTACACCTTC. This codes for CASSFAGPYGYTF.

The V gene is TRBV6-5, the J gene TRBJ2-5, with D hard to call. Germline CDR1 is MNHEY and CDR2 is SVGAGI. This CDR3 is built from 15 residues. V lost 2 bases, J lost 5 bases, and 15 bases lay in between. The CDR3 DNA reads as TGTGCCAGCAGTTACACCGGGCCCCCGAGGGAGACCCAGTACTTC. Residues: CASSYTGPPRETQYF.

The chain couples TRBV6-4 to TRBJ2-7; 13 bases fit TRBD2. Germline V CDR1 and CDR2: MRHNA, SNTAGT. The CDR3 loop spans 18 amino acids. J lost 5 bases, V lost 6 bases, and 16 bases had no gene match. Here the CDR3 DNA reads TGTGCCAGCAGGACCCAGCGGCCAGAGGGACTAGCGGGGAACGAGCAGTACTTC. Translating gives CASRTQRPEGLAGNEQYF.

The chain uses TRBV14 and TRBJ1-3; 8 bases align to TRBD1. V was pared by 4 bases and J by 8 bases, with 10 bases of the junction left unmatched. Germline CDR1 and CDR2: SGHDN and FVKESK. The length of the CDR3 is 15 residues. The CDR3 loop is CASSPRQGTTDTIYF. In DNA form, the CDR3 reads TGTGCCAGCAGCCCCCGACAGGGGACGACGGACACCATATATTTT.

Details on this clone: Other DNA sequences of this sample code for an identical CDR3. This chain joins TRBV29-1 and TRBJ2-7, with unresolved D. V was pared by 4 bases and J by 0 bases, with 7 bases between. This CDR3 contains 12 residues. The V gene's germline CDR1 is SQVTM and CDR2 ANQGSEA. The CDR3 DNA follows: TGCAGCGTTGGTGGGCCCTCCTACGAGCAGTACTTC. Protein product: CSVGGPSYEQYF.

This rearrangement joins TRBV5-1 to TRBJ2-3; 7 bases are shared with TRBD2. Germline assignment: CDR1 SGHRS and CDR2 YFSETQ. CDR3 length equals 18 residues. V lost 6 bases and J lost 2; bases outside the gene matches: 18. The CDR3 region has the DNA TGCGCCAGCACCAAGGAGGGTGGTGGGACTAAGATCACAGATACGCAGTATTTT. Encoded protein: CASTKEGGGTKITDTQYF.

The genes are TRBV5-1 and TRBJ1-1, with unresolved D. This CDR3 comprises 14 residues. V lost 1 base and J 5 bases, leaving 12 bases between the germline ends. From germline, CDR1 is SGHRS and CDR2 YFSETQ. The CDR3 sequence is CASSLRSVGTEAFF. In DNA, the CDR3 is TGCGCCAGCAGCTTGCGGAGCGTGGGGACTGAAGCTTTCTTT. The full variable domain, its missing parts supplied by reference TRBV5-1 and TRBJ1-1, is KAGVTQTPRYLIKTRGQQVTLSCSPISGHRSVSWYQQTPGQGLQFLFEYFSETQRNKGNFPGRFSGRQFSNSRSEMNVSTLELGDSALYLCASSLRSVGTEAFFGQGTRLTVV.

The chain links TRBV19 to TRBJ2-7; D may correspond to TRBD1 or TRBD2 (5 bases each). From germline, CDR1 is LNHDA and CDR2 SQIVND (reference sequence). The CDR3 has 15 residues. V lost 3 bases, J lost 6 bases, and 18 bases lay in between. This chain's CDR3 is CASSIRGVATPEQYF. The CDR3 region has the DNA TGTGCCAGTAGTATTCGGGGCGTCGCTACCCCCGAGCAGTACTTC.

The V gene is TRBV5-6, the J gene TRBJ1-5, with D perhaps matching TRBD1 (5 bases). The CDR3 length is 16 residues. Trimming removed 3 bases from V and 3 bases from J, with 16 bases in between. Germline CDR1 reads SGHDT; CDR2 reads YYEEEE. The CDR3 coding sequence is TGTGCCAGCAGCTGGGGAGGGGAAGGGCTCAATCAGCCCCAGCATTTT. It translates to CASSWGGEGLNQPQHF.

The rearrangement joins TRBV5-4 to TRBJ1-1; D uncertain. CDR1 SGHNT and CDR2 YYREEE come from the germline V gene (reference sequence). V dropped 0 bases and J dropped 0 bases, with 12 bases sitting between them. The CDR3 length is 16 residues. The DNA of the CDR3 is TGTGCCAGCAGCTTGGTGGGCTCAGCTATGAACACTGAAGCTTTCTTT. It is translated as CASSLVGSAMNTEAFF.

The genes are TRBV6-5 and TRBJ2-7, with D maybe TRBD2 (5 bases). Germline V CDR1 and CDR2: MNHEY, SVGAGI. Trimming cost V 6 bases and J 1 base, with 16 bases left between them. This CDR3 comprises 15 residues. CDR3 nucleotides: TGTGCCAGCAGCGATCAGGCTTCGGGGTCCTACGAGCAGTACTTC. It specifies CASSDQASGSYEQYF.

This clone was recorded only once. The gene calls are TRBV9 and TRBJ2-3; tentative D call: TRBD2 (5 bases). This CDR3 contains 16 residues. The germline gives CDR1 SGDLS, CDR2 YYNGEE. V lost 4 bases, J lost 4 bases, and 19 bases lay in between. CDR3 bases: TGTGCCAGCAGCAACGGACCCACGAGGGCCGCAGATACGCAGTATTTT. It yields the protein CASSNGPTRAADTQYF.

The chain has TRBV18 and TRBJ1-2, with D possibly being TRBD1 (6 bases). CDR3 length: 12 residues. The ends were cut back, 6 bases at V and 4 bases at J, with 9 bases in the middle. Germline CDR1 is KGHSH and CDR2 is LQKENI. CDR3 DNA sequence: TGTGCCAGCTCCCTGGACAGCTATGGCTACACCTTC. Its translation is CASSLDSYGYTF.

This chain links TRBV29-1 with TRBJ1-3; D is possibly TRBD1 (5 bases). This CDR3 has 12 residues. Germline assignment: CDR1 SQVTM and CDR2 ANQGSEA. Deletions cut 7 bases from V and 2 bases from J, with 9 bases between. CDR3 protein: CSAGGAGNTIYF. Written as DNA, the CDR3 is TGCAGCGCCGGAGGGGCTGGAAACACCATATATTTT. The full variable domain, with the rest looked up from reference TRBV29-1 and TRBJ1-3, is SAVISQKPSRDICQRGTSLTIQCQVDSQVTMMFWYRQQPGQSLTLIATANQGSEATYESGFVIDKFPISRPNLTFSTLTVSNMSPEDSSIYLCSAGGAGNTIYFGEGSWLTVV.

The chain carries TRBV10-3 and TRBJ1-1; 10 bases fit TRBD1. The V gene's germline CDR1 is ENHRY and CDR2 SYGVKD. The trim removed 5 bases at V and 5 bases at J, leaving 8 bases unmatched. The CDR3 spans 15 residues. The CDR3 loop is CAISQPGQGGTEAFF. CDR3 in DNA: TGTGCCATCAGTCAGCCTGGACAGGGGGGGACTGAAGCTTTCTTT.